A selection of T cell receptor beta chains follows, all from one sample in a study of T cell responses to AZD1222 COVID-19 vaccine. The repertoire was sequenced with immunoSEQ multiplex PCR; TCRdb's copy has only in-frame clones and lacks some. The sample consists of over 120,000 clones, about 92% of them appearing once. The input for sequencing was peripheral blood, taken 28 days after the second AZD1222 dose. The receptor source for this set is an adult who received the AZD1222 COVID-19 vaccine. Each CDR3 is given with its conserved first and last residue. The D gene is left open where the match is weak. Clone size is not always given. Where it is, it says once, few, many or a class for expanded clones.

j_call,d_call,clone_size,v_call,cdr3_aa,cdr3_nt
TRBJ1-1,TRBD1,NA,TRBV6-2/TRBV6-3,CASSYSKDRGTEAFF,TGTGCCAGCAGTTACTCGAAGGACAGGGGGACTGAAGCTTTCTTT
TRBJ2-3,NA,NA,TRBV19,CASRYRGDSDTQYF,TGTGCCAGTAGGTATAGGGGGGATTCGGATACGCAGTATTTT
TRBJ2-2,NA,few,TRBV7-9,CASVTPGGELFF,TGTGCCAGCGTTACCCCTGGAGGGGAGCTGTTTTTT
TRBJ1-2,NA,NA,TRBV28,CATLGGTAGYGYTF,TGTGCCACCCTTGGGGGGACTGCTGGCTATGGCTACACCTTC
TRBJ1-5,NA,NA,TRBV18,CASSPPGGSNQPQHF,TGTGCCAGCTCACCACCAGGGGGAAGCAATCAGCCCCAGCATTTT
TRBJ2-7,TRBD2,few,TRBV6-4,CASSDSTSGSEQYF,TGTGCCAGCAGTGACTCGACTAGCGGGAGCGAGCAGTACTTC
TRBJ1-2,TRBD1,once,TRBV7-9,CASSETGDPGYTF,TGTGCCAGCAGCGAAACAGGGGATCCTGGCTACACCTTC
TRBJ1-6,NA,NA,TRBV29-1,CSAKTGLNSPLHF,TGCAGCGCAAAAACGGGTTTGAATTCACCCCTCCACTTT
TRBJ2-5,NA,few,TRBV2,CASRGGLETQYF,TGTGCCAGCAGAGGAGGACTAGAGACCCAGTACTTC
TRBJ1-5,NA,NA,TRBV3-1/TRBV3-2,CASSQDSRNQPQHF,TGTGCCAGCAGCCAAGACAGTAGAAATCAGCCCCAGCATTTT
TRBJ2-7,TRBD1,NA,TRBV6-2/TRBV6-3,CASSFEPRTGGHSYEQYF,TGTGCCAGCAGTTTCGAACCTAGGACAGGGGGCCACTCCTACGAGCAGTACTTC
TRBJ2-1,NA,NA,TRBV11-3,CASSGTGGEQFF,TGTGCCAGCAGCGGGACTGGGGGTGAGCAGTTCTTC
TRBJ2-1,NA,NA,TRBV3-1/TRBV3-2,CASSQGPLGAQFF,TGTGCCAGCAGCCAAGGTCCACTAGGGGCGCAGTTCTTC
TRBJ1-2,NA,few,TRBV4-3,CASSQQGTHYGYTF,TGCGCCAGCAGCCAACAAGGAACCCACTATGGCTACACCTTC
TRBJ2-5,NA,NA,TRBV19,CASSIGHGQETQYF,TGTGCCAGTAGTATAGGCCACGGTCAAGAGACCCAGTACTTC
TRBJ2-1,NA,NA,TRBV4-1,CASSQELLPNNEQFF,TGCGCCAGCAGCCAAGAGTTACTACCCAACAATGAGCAGTTCTTC
TRBJ1-1,TRBD1,NA,TRBV6-2/TRBV6-3,CASSYYAGGFTEAFF,TGTGCCAGCAGTTACTATGCAGGGGGCTTCACTGAAGCTTTCTTT
TRBJ1-2,TRBD1,NA,TRBV4-3,CASSQVQGAAGYTF,TGCGCCAGCAGCCAAGTACAGGGGGCAGCTGGCTACACCTTC
TRBJ2-7,NA,NA,TRBV7-3,CASSLMGGGSYEQYF,TGTGCCAGCAGCCTTATGGGGGGAGGCTCATACGAGCAGTACTTC
TRBJ2-1,NA,NA,TRBV5-1,CASSLGLAQYNEQFF,TGCGCCAGCAGCTTGGGGTTAGCGCAGTACAATGAGCAGTTCTTC
TRBJ1-1,NA,NA,TRBV29-1,CSVTLSTEAFF,TGCAGCGTTACGCTGTCCACTGAAGCTTTCTTT
TRBJ1-5,TRBD1,once,TRBV6-2/TRBV6-3,CASSLLRGSNQPQHF,TGTGCCAGCAGTCTACTCAGGGGGAGCAATCAGCCCCAGCATTTT
TRBJ2-1,NA,NA,TRBV6-2/TRBV6-3,CASSSDRLRPYNEQFF,TGTGCCAGCAGTTCCGACAGATTAAGGCCCTACAATGAGCAGTTCTTC
TRBJ1-5,NA,once,TRBV9,CASSVTGGAGQPQHF,TGTGCCAGCAGCGTAACGGGGGGGGCAGGTCAGCCCCAGCATTTT
TRBJ1-2,NA,NA,TRBV6-6,CALFGGDGYTF,TGTGCCCTCTTCGGTGGGGACGGCTACACCTTC
TRBJ1-1,NA,NA,TRBV12-3/TRBV12-4,CASSLRQLSEAFF,TGTGCCAGCAGTTTAAGGCAGCTTTCTGAAGCTTTCTTT
TRBJ2-3,NA,NA,TRBV6-5,CASSTLDTDTQYF,TGTGCCAGCAGTACTCTGGACACAGATACGCAGTATTTT
TRBJ2-1,NA,NA,TRBV6-2/TRBV6-3,CASSQGRWNEQFF,TGTGCCAGCAGCCAGGGGCGGTGGAATGAGCAGTTCTTC
TRBJ2-7,TRBD1,NA,TRBV2,CALGGQGSYEQYF,TGTGCCCTAGGGGGCCAGGGGTCCTACGAGCAGTACTTC